This T cell receptor beta chain emerged from a study of T cells in Graves' hyperthyroidism and ophthalmopathy. The CDR3 runs to 12 residues. Germline V lookup: CDR1 DFQATT, CDR2 SNEGSKA (reference sequence). This clonotype was counted at least ten times. Stability of Graves' hyperthyroidism was defined as absent ophthalmopathy progression within 18 months. Cells are PBMCs isolated from around 9.4 ml of fresh blood. Template material for amplifying TCR beta CDR3 regions consisted of RNA transcripts. TCR CDR3 underwent first-round RT-PCR with the HTBI primer set. TCRdb reanalysed the multiplex PCR reads using MiXCR and keeps one entry per CDR3 protein. The sample holds hundreds of thousands of distinct CDR3 sequences, about 38% seen once.

Sequenced sample: blood. This sequence was found in a man aged 18 to 30 with Graves' hyperthyroidism. The chain links TRBV20-1 to TRBJ1-1; a possible D gene is TRBD1 (5 bases). The CDR3 sequence: CSLPTGNTEAFF. The DNA of the CDR3 is TGCAGCCTACCCACAGGGAACACTGAAGCTTTCTTT.